These 9 T cell receptor beta chains originate from one sample sequenced in a study of beta chain features in type 1 diabetes. Of the isolated RNA, all was reverse transcribed, and so the sequenced material was expressed TCRB transcripts. Profiled with immunoSEQ multiplex PCR; TCRdb holds only in-frame clones, not every one. The table lists about 290,000 clones, 8% of them singletons, with roughly 0.94% in the top ten. What was sequenced was central memory CD4+ T cells from blood. The receptors were gathered from a woman aged 18-29 years in good health.

The V call is TRBV4-3, the J call TRBJ1-6; D is possibly TRBD1 (5 bases). CDR3 size: 17 residues. V was cut by 1 base and J by 5 bases, with 15 bases left in between. Per germline, CDR1 LGHNA and CDR2 YSLEER. The CDR3 is CASSQGGRVHNNSPLHF. CDR3 DNA sequence: TGCGCCAGCAGCCAAGGCGGCAGGGTCCATAATAATTCACCCCTCCACTTT.

V and J are TRBV27 and TRBJ2-1; 10 bases are a match to TRBD2. J lost 7 bases, V lost 6 bases, and 9 bases had no gene match. CDR1 and CDR2 (germline): MNHEY, SMNVEV (reference sequence). CDR3 length: 15 amino acids. The CDR3, as DNA: TGTGCCAGCAGCGTCCTAGCGGGAGATAGGAATGAGCAGTTCTTC. As protein: CASSVLAGDRNEQFF.

This clone was counted only a few times. The V and J genes are TRBV5-1 and TRBJ1-1; D gene ambiguous. Looked up from germline, CDR1 is SGHRS and CDR2 is YFSETQ. V lost 3 bases to trimming and J lost 3 bases, with 12 bases between them. The CDR3 totals 14 residues. The CDR3 loop reads CASSSLLFDTEAFF. CDR3 DNA: TGCGCCAGCAGCTCGTTGTTATTTGACACTGAAGCTTTCTTT. Complete variable domain (other parts from reference TRBV5-1 and TRBJ1-1): KAGVTQTPRYLIKTRGQQVTLSCSPISGHRSVSWYQQTPGQGLQFLFEYFSETQRNKGNFPGRFSGRQFSNSRSEMNVSTLELGDSALYLCASSSLLFDTEAFFGQGTRLTVV.

The V call is TRBV7-9, the J call TRBJ1-2, with D maybe TRBD1 (6 bases). V dropped 5 bases and J dropped 4 bases, with 17 bases sitting between them. CDR3 length: 15 residues. Germline V CDR1 and CDR2: SEHNR, FQNEAQ (reference sequence). CDR3 sequence (DNA): TGTGCCAGCAGCCCTAGACAGGCCGAGCTCTATGGCTACACCTTC. It is translated as CASSPRQAELYGYTF.

This clone was picked up a small number of times. This chain joins TRBV30 and TRBJ2-1, with 7 positions matching TRBD1. The V segment lost 5 bases and the J segment 4 bases; nucleotides outside the gene matches: 11. The CDR3 runs 15 residues. Per germline, CDR1 GTSNPN and CDR2 SVGIG (reference sequence). As DNA, the CDR3 is TGTGCCTGGTCCCCGGGACAGACGCCATACAATGAGCAGTTCTTC. Translated, it gives CAWSPGQTPYNEQFF.

As regards this clone: Other DNA sequences in this specimen translate into the identical CDR3. V usage is TRBV5-1 and J usage is TRBJ2-2; no clear D gene. The CDR3 loop spans 14 amino acids. CDR1 and CDR2 from the germline V gene are SGHRS and YFSETQ. Trimming took 0 bases from V and 2 from J, leaving 5 bases between them. CDR3: CASSLGPNTGELFF. In DNA, the CDR3 is TGCGCCAGCAGCTTGGGACCAAACACCGGGGAGCTGTTTTTT.

V is TRBV4-1 and J is TRBJ2-5; D gene ambiguous. The CDR3 is made up of 15 amino acids. The ends were cut back, 1 base at V and 3 bases at J, with 12 bases in the middle. Per the germline V gene, CDR1 is MGHRA and CDR2 is YSYEKL. CDR3 nucleotides: TGCGCCAGCAGCCAAGGGACGCACGATAAAGAGACCCAGTACTTC. This encodes CASSQGTHDKETQYF.

CDR3 sequence: CASRRRTDGETQYF. CDR3 in DNA: TGTGCCAGCAGGAGAAGGACAGACGGAGAGACCCAGTACTTC. The chain links TRBV6-1 to TRBJ2-5; D possibly corresponds to TRBD1 (6 bases). Between the trimmed V and J ends, which lost 6 bases and 4 bases, there was a span of 15 bases. There are 14 residues in the CDR3. Germline loops: CDR1 MNHNS, CDR2 SASEGT.

This clone has more than one count but fewer than ten. The chain combines TRBV7-2 with TRBJ2-3, with TRBD1 as a possible D gene (6 bases). Germline V gene lookup returns CDR1 SGHTA and CDR2 FQGNSA. Trimming took off 2 bases at V and 0 bases at J, with 12 bases between the two ends. This CDR3 comprises 16 residues. The chain's CDR3 is CASSLSSGDSTDTQYF. CDR3 nucleotide sequence: TGTGCCAGCAGCTTATCCTCAGGGGATAGCACAGATACGCAGTATTTT.